Listed here are 27 T cell receptor beta chains from one sample, sequenced in a study (dated by TCRdb to about 2015). Libraries were made using 5' RACE. The sample was run on an Illumina MiSeq. Clones were called with MiXCR by TCRdb after fastp trimmed the public reads at Q25, and only in-frame beta chains were retained. Rows are combined by CDR3 protein, so each entry shows the most common genes and DNA. This sample is represented by just under 65,000 distinct CDR3 sequences; less than 25% of them were singletons. The ten largest clones add up to over 2.5% of the sample. Sequenced: memory CD4+ T cells sorted from a lymph node. Interpreted using the paper, the cell subset or site label stands for: memory CD4+ T cells, CD4+CD45RO+CD25-. These receptors all come from a female donor with breast cancer.

This clonotype was seen many times. J is TRBJ2-4 and V is TRBV5-1; 7 nucleotides match TRBD1. V lost 0 bases, J lost 5 bases, and 2 bases stayed unmatched. This CDR3 has 14 amino acids. Germline CDR1 SGHRS, CDR2 YFSETQ. CDR3 coding DNA: TGCGCCAGCAGCTTGGAGGGGGCTGAAAACATTCAGTACTTC. This codes for CASSLEGAENIQYF.

Concerning this clonotype: The junction shows a germline mismatch at one end, possibly a read error. The J gene is TRBJ1-1, the V gene TRBV20-1; no firm D call. CDR1 and CDR2 (germline): DFQATT, SNEGSKA (reference sequence). The CDR3 spans 13 residues. CDR3: CSARQGTNTEAFF. The CDR3 nucleotides are TGCAGTGCTAGGCAAGGCACGAACACTGAAGCCTTCTTT.

A few counts support this clonotype. The chain has TRBV29-1 and TRBJ1-5, with 9 positions matching TRBD1. Germline CDR1 SQVTM, CDR2 ANQGSEA. CDR3 length equals 13 residues. The V gene end was trimmed by 6 bases and the J gene end by 4 bases; junction bases not matched to a gene: 4. In nucleotides, the CDR3 is TGCAGCGTAAGCGACAGGGGGAATCAGCCCCAGCATTTT. It is translated as CSVSDRGNQPQHF.

There are a few counts of this clonotype. One base away lies a much larger clone, so this may be a sequencing read error. The gene calls are TRBV29-1 and TRBJ2-1; D may be TRBD1 (5 bases). V lost 7 bases, J lost 9 bases, and 22 bases lay in between. Germline CDR1 and CDR2: SQVTM and ANQGSEA. This CDR3 has 14 amino acids. The CDR3 nucleotides are TGCAGCGCTAAAGCCTTCTCTGGGGCCGGTGAGCAGTTCTTC. This sequence encodes CSAKAFSGAGEQFF.

The gene calls are TRBV4-2 and TRBJ2-7, with TRBD2 matching 10 bases. CDR3 size: 14 residues. Germline V CDR1 and CDR2: LGHNA, YNFKEQ. J lost 3 bases, V lost 4 bases, and 3 bases had no gene match. CDR3: CASSRGTSDYEQYF. CDR3 nucleotide sequence: TGTGCCAGCAGCCGAGGGACTAGCGACTACGAGCAGTACTTC.

This clonotype was seen only a few times. V and J are TRBV28 and TRBJ2-5, with D possibly matching TRBD1 (6 bases). Germline-derived CDR1 and CDR2 are MDHEN and SYDVKM. V lost 7 bases and J lost 5, with 20 bases in between. The CDR3 extends over 15 amino acids. CDR3 in amino acids: CASTHSAQGRETQYF. The CDR3 DNA reads TGTGCCAGCACCCATTCGGCACAGGGCAGGGAGACCCAGTACTTC.

This clonotype has only a few counts. The chain combines TRBV5-1 with TRBJ2-5; TRBD1 matches 10 bases. CDR3 size: 16 residues. Germline trimming cut 4 bases from V and 5 bases from J; bases unmatched to any gene: 11. Germline-derived CDR1 and CDR2 are SGHRS and YFSETQ. The CDR3 sequence is CASSRQPGQGVETQYF. CDR3 in DNA: TGCGCCAGCAGCCGCCAACCCGGACAGGGGGTTGAGACCCAGTACTTC.

In its sample, this clonotype was seen a few times. The V call is TRBV6-5, the J call TRBJ1-6, with 7 bases lining up with TRBD1. The CDR3 is 15 residues long. With V trimmed by 6 bases and J by 7 bases, 9 bases remained unmatched. CDR1 is MNHEY and CDR2 is SVGAGI in the germline V gene. CDR3 residues: CASRETGVGNSPLHF. The DNA for the CDR3 is TGTGCCAGCAGGGAAACAGGGGTAGGGAATTCACCCCTCCACTTT.

This clonotype occurred a few times. The chain recombines TRBV10-2 with TRBJ2-6; D is ambiguous. CDR1 is WSHSY, CDR2 SAAADI, per germline. Trimming took 4 bases from V and 0 from J, leaving 10 bases between them. This CDR3 contains 16 residues. Written as DNA, the CDR3 is TGCGCCAGCAGTGCCGGCAGTGCCTCTGGGGCCAACGTCCTGACTTTC. Translated, it gives CASSAGSASGANVLTF.

This clonotype was seen repeatedly, ten times or more. The V call is TRBV7-9, the J call TRBJ1-4; D is undetermined. The CDR3 totals 14 residues. Trimming pared 1 base from V and 8 bases from J, leaving 11 bases between. Germline loops: CDR1 SEHNR, CDR2 FQNEAQ (reference sequence). Here the CDR3 DNA reads TGTGCCAGCAGCTTAGGCCGGTCGTTGGAAAAACTGTTTTTT. Residues: CASSLGRSLEKLFF.

V gene TRBV5-6 combines with J gene TRBJ2-5; the D gene is possibly TRBD1 (6 bases). Germline loops: CDR1 SGHDT, CDR2 YYEEEE. Trimming took 3 bases from V and 5 from J, leaving 20 bases between them. CDR3 size: 16 residues. In nucleotides, the CDR3 is TGTGCCAGCAGCTGGGGGCTTTATGCGGCTGTGGAGACCCAGTACTTC. It is translated as CASSWGLYAAVETQYF.

This clonotype has more than one count but fewer than ten. This rearrangement joins TRBV6-2 or TRBV6-3 to TRBJ2-7; 7 nucleotides line up with TRBD1. Per germline, CDR1 MNHEY and CDR2 SVGEGT. The CDR3 contains 15 residues. J gave up 3 bases and V 6 bases, and 11 bases lay outside the gene matches. The CDR3 bases are TGTGCCAGCAGCGATGGGCAGGGGGACCTCTACGAGCAGTACTTC. Residues: CASSDGQGDLYEQYF.

This clonotype was found many times. This rearrangement joins TRBV6-5 to TRBJ1-1, with D unresolved. Germline V gene lookup returns CDR1 MNHEY and CDR2 SVGAGI. V was trimmed by 6 bases and J by 0 bases, leaving 8 bases between them. The CDR3 length is 13 residues. The CDR3: CASRRQMNTEAFF. CDR3 coding DNA: TGTGCCAGCAGGCGGCAGATGAACACTGAAGCTTTCTTT.

This clonotype has more than one count but fewer than ten. The V call is TRBV7-3, the J call TRBJ2-7; 14 nucleotides match TRBD2. J lost 5 bases, V lost 5 bases, and 5 bases had no gene match. The CDR3 is 15 amino acids. In germline, CDR1 is SGHTA, CDR2 FQGTGA. The CDR3 sequence is CASSPGLAGANEQYF. The CDR3 region has the DNA TGTGCCAGCAGCCCGGGACTAGCGGGAGCCAACGAGCAGTACTTC.

This clonotype occurred a few times. The V call is TRBV20-1, the J call TRBJ2-3; 9 bases fit TRBD1. Germline values: CDR1 DFQATT, CDR2 SNEGSKA (reference sequence). The CDR3 loop spans 16 amino acids. Trimming took 0 bases from V and 6 from J; bases not matched to a gene: 10. CDR3 DNA sequence: TGCAGTGCTAGAGATTTAGGACAGGGGAATTTGGATACGCAGTATTTT. It translates to CSARDLGQGNLDTQYF.

This clonotype came up many times. The V and J genes are TRBV7-2 and TRBJ2-1; D possibly corresponds to TRBD2 (5 bases). Trimming left V 4 bases short and J 4 bases short, with 14 bases between. Germline V gene sequence: CDR1 SGHTA, CDR2 FQGNSA. The CDR3 loop spans 15 amino acids. The CDR3, as DNA: TGTGCCAGCAGCTCCCGGTTGCGGGTTTACAATGAGCAGTTCTTC. Translated: CASSSRLRVYNEQFF.

This chain joins TRBV7-2 and TRBJ1-3, with D uncertain. With 5 bases removed from V and 5 bases from J, the gap between germline ends came to 7 bases. Germline-derived CDR1 and CDR2 are SGHTA and FQGNSA. The CDR3 has 12 residues. CDR3 loop: CASSQNRNTIYF. CDR3 in DNA: TGTGCCAGCAGCCAGAACAGAAACACCATATATTTT.

Concerning this clonotype: One end of the junction does not line up with germline, which may come from a read error. The V gene is TRBV20-1, the J gene TRBJ2-6; D possibly uses TRBD1 or TRBD2 (5 bases each). The CDR3 contains 13 residues. Germline V gives CDR1 DFQATT, CDR2 SNEGSKA (reference sequence). The CDR3 DNA follows: TGCAGTGCTAGGGCTTCCGGGGCCAACGTCCCGACTTTC. It encodes CSARASGANVPTF.

The J gene is TRBJ1-1, the V gene TRBV9; D remains ambiguous. V gave up 2 bases and J gave up 2 bases, with 13 bases separating them. The CDR3 is 15 residues long. Germline CDR1 is SGDLS and CDR2 is YYNGEE. The chain's CDR3 is CASSVGPSANTEAFF. The CDR3 DNA follows: TGTGCCAGCAGCGTCGGACCCTCCGCTAACACTGAAGCTTTCTTT.

Of note for this clonotype: This may be a read error, as it is one base from a much larger clone. The CDR3, as DNA: TGTGCCAGCAGCTTGGGACTCTCCTACGGGCAGTACTTC. Amino acids: CASSLGLSYGQYF. The J gene is TRBJ2-7, the V gene TRBV7-9, with a tentative D call TRBD2 (6 bases). Germline values: CDR1 SEHNR, CDR2 FQNEAQ (reference sequence). The CDR3 totals 13 residues.

V is TRBV18 and J is TRBJ2-3; weak D call: TRBD1 (6 bases). The CDR3 contains 16 residues. Germline V lookup: CDR1 KGHSH, CDR2 LQKENI. Deletions cut 3 bases from V and 2 bases from J, with 15 bases between. CDR3 amino acids: CASSPRTVTLTDTQYF. The CDR3 bases are TGTGCCAGCTCACCCCGGACAGTAACCCTCACAGATACGCAGTATTTT.

V and J are TRBV20-1 and TRBJ2-5; D is perhaps TRBD1 or TRBD2 (5 bases each). From germline, CDR1 is DFQATT and CDR2 SNEGSKA (reference sequence). Trimming cost V 1 base and J 5 bases, with 8 bases left between them. The CDR3 is 12 amino acids. The CDR3 DNA follows: TGCAGTGCTAGAGTTTGGGGGGAGACCCAGTACTTC. Translating it yields CSARVWGETQYF.

This clonotype was observed a handful of times. The rearrangement links TRBV12-3 or TRBV12-4 to TRBJ2-1; D might be TRBD1 or TRBD2, each matching 5 bases. The CDR3 runs 14 residues. V lost 4 bases, J lost 8 bases, and 15 bases lay in between. The CDR3 DNA reads TGTGCCAGCAGTTCGTCCTCGGGGACGGATGAGCAGTTCTTC. Amino acids: CASSSSSGTDEQFF.

As concerns this clonotype: One junction end disagrees with the germline gene, perhaps due to a read error. This chain joins TRBV6-2 or TRBV6-3 and TRBJ2-2; D call uncertain. CDR3 size: 15 residues. Germline loops: CDR1 MNHEY, CDR2 SVGEGT. The CDR3 coding sequence is TGTGCCATCAGTGAGTCCGCTGTGAACACCGGGGAGCTGTTTTTT. Its protein is CAISESAVNTGELFF.

The chain is built from TRBV9 and TRBJ1-6; tentatively, D is TRBD1 (6 bases). The V and J ends lost 0 bases and 5 bases respectively, with 6 bases between them. Germline assignment: CDR1 SGDLS and CDR2 YYNGEE. This CDR3 comprises 14 residues. The chain's CDR3 is CASSVGTDNSPLHF. CDR3 DNA: TGTGCCAGCAGCGTAGGGACAGATAATTCACCCCTCCACTTT.

Concerning this clonotype: At one of its ends the junction is not consistent with the germline gene, which may arise from a read error. J is TRBJ1-4 and V is TRBV5-1, with a tentative D call TRBD1 (5 bases). This CDR3 region has 16 residues. The germline V gene has CDR1 SGHRS and CDR2 YFSETQ. The CDR3 bases are TGCGTCAGCAGCCAATTTTTGGGGCAGCTTAATGAAAAACTGTTTTTT. Translated: CVSSQFLGQLNEKLFF.

V and J are TRBV7-2 and TRBJ2-3; 12 nucleotides line up with TRBD2. After removal of 5 bases from V and 4 bases from J, the junction contained 10 bases not matched to a gene. The V gene's germline CDR1 is SGHTA and CDR2 FQGNSA. This CDR3 region has 17 residues. CDR3 loop: CASSPRTSGIGPDTQYF. DNA of the CDR3: TGTGCCAGCAGCCCCCGGACTAGCGGGATCGGGCCAGATACGCAGTATTTT.